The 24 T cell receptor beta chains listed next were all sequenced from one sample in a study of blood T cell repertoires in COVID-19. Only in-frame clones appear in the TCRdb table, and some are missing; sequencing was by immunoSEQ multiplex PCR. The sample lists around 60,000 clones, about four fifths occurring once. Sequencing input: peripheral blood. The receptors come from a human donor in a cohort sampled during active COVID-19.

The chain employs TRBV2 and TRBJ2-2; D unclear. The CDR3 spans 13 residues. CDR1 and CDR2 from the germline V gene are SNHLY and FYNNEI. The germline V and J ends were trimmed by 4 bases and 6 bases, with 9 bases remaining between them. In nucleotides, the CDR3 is TGTGCCAGCAGTGTGGAGTCCCCCGGGGAGCTGTTTTTT. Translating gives CASSVESPGELFF.

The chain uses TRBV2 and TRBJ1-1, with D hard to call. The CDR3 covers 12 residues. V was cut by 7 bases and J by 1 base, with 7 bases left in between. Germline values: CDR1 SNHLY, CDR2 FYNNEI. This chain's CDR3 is CASMARNTEAFF. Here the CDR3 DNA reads TGTGCCAGCATGGCCAGGAACACTGAAGCTTTCTTT.

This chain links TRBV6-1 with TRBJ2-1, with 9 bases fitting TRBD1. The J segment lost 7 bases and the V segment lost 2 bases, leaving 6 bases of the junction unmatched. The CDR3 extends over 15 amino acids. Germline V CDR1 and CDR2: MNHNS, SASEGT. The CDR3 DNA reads TGTGCCAGCAGTGAACGCGGACAGGGGTTGAATGAGCAGTTCTTC. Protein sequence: CASSERGQGLNEQFF.

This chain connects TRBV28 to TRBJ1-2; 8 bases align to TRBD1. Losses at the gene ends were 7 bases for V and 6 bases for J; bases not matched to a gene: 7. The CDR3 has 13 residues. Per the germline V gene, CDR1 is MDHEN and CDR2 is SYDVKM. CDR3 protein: CASKTGAKNGYTF. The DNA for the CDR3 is TGTGCCAGCAAGACAGGGGCTAAGAATGGCTACACCTTC.

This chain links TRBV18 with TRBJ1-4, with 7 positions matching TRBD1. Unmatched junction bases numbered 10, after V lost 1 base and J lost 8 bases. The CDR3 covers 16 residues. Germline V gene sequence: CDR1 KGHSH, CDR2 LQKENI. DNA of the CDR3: TGTGCCAGCTCACCACTCACAGGGGTGTCTGGCGAAAAACTGTTTTTT. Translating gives CASSPLTGVSGEKLFF.

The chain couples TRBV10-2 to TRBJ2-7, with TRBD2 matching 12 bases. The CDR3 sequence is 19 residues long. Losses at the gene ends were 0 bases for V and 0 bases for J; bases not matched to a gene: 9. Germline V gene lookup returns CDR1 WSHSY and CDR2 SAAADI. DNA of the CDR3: TGCGCCAGCAGTGAGTCGTTGGGACTAGCGGGTAAGATCTCCTACGAGCAGTACTTC. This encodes CASSESLGLAGKISYEQYF.

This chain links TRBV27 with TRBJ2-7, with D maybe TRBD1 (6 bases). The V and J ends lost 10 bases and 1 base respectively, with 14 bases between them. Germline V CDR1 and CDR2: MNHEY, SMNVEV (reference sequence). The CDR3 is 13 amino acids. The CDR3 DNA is TGTGCCACCCAGCAGGGGAATTCCTACGAGCAGTACTTC. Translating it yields CATQQGNSYEQYF.

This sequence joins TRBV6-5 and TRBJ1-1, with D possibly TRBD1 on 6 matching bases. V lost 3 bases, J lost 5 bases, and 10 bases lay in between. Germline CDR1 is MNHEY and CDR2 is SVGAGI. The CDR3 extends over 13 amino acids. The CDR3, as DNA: TGTGCCAGCAGTTATACCAGGGGTACTGAAGCTTTCTTT. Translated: CASSYTRGTEAFF.

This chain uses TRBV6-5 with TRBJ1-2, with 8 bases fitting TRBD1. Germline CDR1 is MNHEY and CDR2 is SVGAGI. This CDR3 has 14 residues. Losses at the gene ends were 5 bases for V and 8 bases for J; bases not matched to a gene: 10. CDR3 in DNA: TGTGCCAGCAGTAACAGACAGGGGACGGAAGGCTACACCTTC. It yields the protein CASSNRQGTEGYTF.

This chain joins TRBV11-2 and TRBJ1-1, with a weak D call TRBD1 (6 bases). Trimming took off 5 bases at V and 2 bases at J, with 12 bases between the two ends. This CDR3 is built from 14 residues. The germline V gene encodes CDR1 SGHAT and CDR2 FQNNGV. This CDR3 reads CASSPRQANTEAFF. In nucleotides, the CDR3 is TGTGCCAGCAGCCCAAGACAGGCAAACACTGAAGCTTTCTTT.

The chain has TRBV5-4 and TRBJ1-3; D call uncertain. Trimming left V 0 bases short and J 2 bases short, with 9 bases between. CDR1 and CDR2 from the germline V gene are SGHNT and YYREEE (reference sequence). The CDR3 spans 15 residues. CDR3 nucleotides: TGTGCCAGCAGCTTGGTAGCGACTGCTGGAAACACCATATATTTT. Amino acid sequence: CASSLVATAGNTIYF.

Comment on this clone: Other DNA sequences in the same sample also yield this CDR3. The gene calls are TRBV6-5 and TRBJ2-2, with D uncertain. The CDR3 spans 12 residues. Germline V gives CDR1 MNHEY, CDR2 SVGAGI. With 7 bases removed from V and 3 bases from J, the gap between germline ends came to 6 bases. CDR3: CASTADTGELFF. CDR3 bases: TGTGCCAGCACTGCGGACACCGGGGAGCTGTTTTTT.

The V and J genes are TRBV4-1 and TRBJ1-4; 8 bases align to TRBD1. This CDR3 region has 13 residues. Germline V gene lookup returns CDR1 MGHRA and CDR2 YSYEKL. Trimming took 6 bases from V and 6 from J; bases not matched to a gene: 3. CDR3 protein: CASSGQGDEKLFF. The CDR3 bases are TGCGCCAGCAGTGGACAGGGCGATGAAAAACTGTTTTTT.

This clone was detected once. This CDR3 is CASSPSWAPLGNTEAFF. Here the CDR3 DNA reads TGTGCCAGCTCACCCTCCTGGGCCCCCTTGGGGAACACTGAAGCTTTCTTT. J is TRBJ1-1 and V is TRBV18; no clear D. CDR1 is KGHSH and CDR2 is LQKENI in the germline V gene. The CDR3 consists of 17 residues. V lost 3 bases and J 1 base, leaving 18 bases between the germline ends. The full variable domain, rest sourced from reference TRBV18 and TRBJ1-1, is NAGVMQNPRHLVRRRGQEARLRCSPMKGHSHVYWYRQLPEEGLKFMVYLQKENIIDESGMPKERFSAEFPKEGPSILRIQQVVRGDSAAYFCASSPSWAPLGNTEAFFGQGTRLTVV.

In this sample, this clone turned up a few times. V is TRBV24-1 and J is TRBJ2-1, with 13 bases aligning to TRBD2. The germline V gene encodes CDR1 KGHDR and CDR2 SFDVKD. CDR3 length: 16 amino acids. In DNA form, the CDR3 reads TGTGCGCCAGGGGGGACTAGCGGGGAGGGTAGGAATGAGCAGTTCTTC. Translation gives CAPGGTSGEGRNEQFF.

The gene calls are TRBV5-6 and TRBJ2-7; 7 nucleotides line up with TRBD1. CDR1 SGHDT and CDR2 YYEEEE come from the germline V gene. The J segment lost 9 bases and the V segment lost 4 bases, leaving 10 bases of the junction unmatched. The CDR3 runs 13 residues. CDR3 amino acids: CASSPGTAQVQYF. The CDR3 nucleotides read TGTGCCAGCAGCCCTGGGACAGCTCAGGTGCAGTACTTC.

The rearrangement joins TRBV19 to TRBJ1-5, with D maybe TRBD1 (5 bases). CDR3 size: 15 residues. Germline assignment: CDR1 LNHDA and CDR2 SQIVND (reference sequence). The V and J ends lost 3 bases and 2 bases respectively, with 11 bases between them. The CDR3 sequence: CASSMGGLGNQPQHF. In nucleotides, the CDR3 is TGTGCCAGTAGTATGGGGGGATTGGGCAATCAGCCCCAGCATTTT.

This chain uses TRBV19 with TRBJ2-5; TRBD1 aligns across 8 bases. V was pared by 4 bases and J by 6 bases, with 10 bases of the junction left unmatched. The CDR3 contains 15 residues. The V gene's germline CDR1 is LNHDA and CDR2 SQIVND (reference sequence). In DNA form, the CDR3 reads TGTGCCAGTAGTAGATACGGACAGGGTCAAAAGACCCAGTACTTC. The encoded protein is CASSRYGQGQKTQYF.

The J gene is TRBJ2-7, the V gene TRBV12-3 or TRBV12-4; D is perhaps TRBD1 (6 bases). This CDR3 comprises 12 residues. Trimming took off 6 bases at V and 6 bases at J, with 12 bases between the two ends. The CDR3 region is CASSNEGGEQYF. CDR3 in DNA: TGTGCCAGCAGCAATGAAGGGGGCGAGCAGTACTTC.

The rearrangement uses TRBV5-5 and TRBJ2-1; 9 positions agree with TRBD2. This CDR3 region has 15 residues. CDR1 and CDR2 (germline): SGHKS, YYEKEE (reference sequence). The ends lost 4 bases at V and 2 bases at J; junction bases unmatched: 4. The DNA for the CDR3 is TGTGCCAGCAGCCGCGGGGGGGTCACCTACAATGAGCAGTTCTTC. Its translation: CASSRGGVTYNEQFF.

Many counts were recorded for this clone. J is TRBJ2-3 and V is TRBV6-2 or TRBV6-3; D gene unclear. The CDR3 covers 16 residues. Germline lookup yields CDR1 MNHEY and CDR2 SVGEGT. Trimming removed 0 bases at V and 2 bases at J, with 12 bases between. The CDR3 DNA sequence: TGTGCCAGCAGTTACTCGGCGGAAGAGGCCACAGATACGCAGTATTTT. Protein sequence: CASSYSAEEATDTQYF.

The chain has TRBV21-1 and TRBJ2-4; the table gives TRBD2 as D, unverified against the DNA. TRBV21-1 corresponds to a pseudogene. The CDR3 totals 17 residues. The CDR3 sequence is CASSMRKRLLAKNIQYF. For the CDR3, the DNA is TGTGCCAGCAGCATGAGGAAGCGTTTACTAGCCAAAAACATTCAGTACTTC.

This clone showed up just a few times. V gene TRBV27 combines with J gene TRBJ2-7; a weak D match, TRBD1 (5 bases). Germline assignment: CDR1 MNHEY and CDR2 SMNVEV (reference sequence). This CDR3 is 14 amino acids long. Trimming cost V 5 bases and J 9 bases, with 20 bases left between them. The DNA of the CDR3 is TGTGCCAGCAGTCCCGGCAGGGCCCGTGACGGGCAGTACTTC. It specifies CASSPGRARDGQYF.

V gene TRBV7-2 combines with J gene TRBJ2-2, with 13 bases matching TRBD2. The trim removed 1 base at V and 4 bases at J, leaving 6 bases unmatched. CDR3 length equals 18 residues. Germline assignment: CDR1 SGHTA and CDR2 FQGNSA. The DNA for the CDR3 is TGTGCCAGCAGCTTAGGACTAGCGGGGGGCCTGGGCACCGGGGAGCTGTTTTTT. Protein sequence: CASSLGLAGGLGTGELFF.